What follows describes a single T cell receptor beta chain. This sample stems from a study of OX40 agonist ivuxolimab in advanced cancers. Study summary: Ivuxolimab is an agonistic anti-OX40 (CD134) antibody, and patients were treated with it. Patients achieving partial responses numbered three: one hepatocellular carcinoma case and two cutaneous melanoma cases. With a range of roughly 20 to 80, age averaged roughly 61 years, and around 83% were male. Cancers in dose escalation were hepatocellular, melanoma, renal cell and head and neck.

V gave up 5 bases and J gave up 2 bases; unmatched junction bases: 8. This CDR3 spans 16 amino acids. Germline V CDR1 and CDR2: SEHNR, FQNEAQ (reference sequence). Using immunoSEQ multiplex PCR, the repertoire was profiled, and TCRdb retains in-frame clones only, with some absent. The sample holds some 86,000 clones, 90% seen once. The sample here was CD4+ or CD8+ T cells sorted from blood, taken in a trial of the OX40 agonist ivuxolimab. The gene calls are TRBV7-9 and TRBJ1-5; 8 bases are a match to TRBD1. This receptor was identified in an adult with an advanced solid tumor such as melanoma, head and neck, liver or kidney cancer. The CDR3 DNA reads TGTGCCAGCAGCCCCGGGACAGGTCCTGGCAATCAGCCCCAGCATTTT. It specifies CASSPGTGPGNQPQHF.